This note documents a single T cell receptor (beta chain) sequence. Its specificity is not known. After constant-region reverse-primer amplification, full-length variable regions underwent semi-nested PCR with Nested Universal Primer A. TCRdb ran MiXCR on the 5' RACE reads and lists one entry per CDR3 protein. The data contain under 5,500 distinct CDR3 sequences, more than 65% of them seen just once; the ten biggest clones take up around 3.1%. Regarding the study as a whole: Tumor memory CD4+ T cell TCR gene usage was found to cluster with blood and lymph node memory CD4+ cells and with lymph node naive CD4+ cells.

Germline CDR1 is WSHSY and CDR2 is SAAADI. V lost 3 bases and J 7 bases, leaving 15 bases between the germline ends. This CDR3 is 14 amino acids long. This chain links TRBV10-2 with TRBJ2-5; TRBD1 is a possible D gene (5 bases). Sequencing was done on a sample of naive CD4+ T cells sorted from blood. This sample's subset: naive CD4+ T cells, CD4+CD45RA+CD25-. The origin of this receptor is a female donor with breast cancer. CDR3 in amino acids: CASSDQGFRGTQYF. The CDR3 DNA follows: TGCGCCAGCAGTGACCAGGGTTTCCGAGGGACCCAGTACTTC.